The 12 T cell receptor beta chains presented below share a single source sample, sequenced in a study of prognosis after radiotherapy for stage I lung cancer. From genomic DNA, two-round multiplex PCR was used to amplify TCR beta CDR3. Primers (each specific to one TRBV or TRBJ gene) were used in first-round PCR. TCRdb itself ran the multiplex PCR reads through MiXCR, one entry per CDR3 protein. Altogether about 13,000 distinct CDR3 sequences are present, around two fifths being singletons, with the ten largest covering around 40%. The material was PBMCs, obtained before or after stereotactic body radiation therapy (not recorded which). The receptors here all came from a donor aged 50 or older with non-small cell lung cancer.

By share of the sample, this clonotype is medium-sized. The V and J genes are TRBV5-1 and TRBJ2-1; 15 nucleotides agree with TRBD2. Germline V gene lookup returns CDR1 SGHRS and CDR2 YFSETQ. V shed 2 bases, J shed 0 bases, and the junction held 12 bases outside the gene matches. This CDR3 is 21 amino acids long. This CDR3 is CASSLRTSGGVHLSSYNEQFF. CDR3 coding DNA: TGCGCCAGCAGCTTACGGACTAGCGGGGGGGTACACTTAAGCTCCTACAATGAGCAGTTCTTC.

A note on this clonotype: A far larger clone is just one base off, so this is likely a read error. This chain connects TRBV5-1 to TRBJ2-5; D might be TRBD1 (5 bases). Germline CDR1 is SGHRS and CDR2 is YFSETQ. The CDR3 covers 16 residues. V lost 0 bases and J lost 11, with 23 bases in between. The chain's CDR3 is CASSLVTVSSYNEQYF. The CDR3 DNA sequence: TGCGCCAGCAGCTTGGTGACAGTAAGCTCCTACAATGAGCAGTACTTC.

This clonotype was observed many times. The chain employs TRBV5-1 and TRBJ2-1, with 12 positions matching TRBD2. Trimming removed 4 bases from V and 3 bases from J; junction bases left unmatched: 5. The CDR3 runs 16 residues. Germline CDR1 reads SGHRS; CDR2 reads YFSETQ. The CDR3 protein is CASSGGLAGLYNEQFF. DNA for the CDR3: TGCGCCAGCAGCGGAGGACTAGCGGGACTCTACAATGAGCAGTTCTTC.

Points on this clonotype: A much bigger clone sits one base away, suggesting this may be a read error. The chain is built from TRBV3-1 and TRBJ1-4; weak D call: TRBD1 (5 bases). The CDR3 spans 13 residues. Germline V gene data show CDR1 as LGHDT and CDR2 as YNNKEL (reference sequence). CDR3 DNA sequence: TGTGCCAGCAACGACAGCCCCAATGAAAAACTGCTTTTT. This codes for CASNDSPNEKLLF.

This clonotype was picked up many times. The chain is built from TRBV2 and TRBJ1-5, with 7 bases lining up with TRBD1. V shed 5 bases and J 1 base; nucleotides not matched to a gene: 5. CDR1 is SNHLY, CDR2 FYNNEI, per germline. CDR3 length equals 15 residues. CDR3 residues: CASSPDRASNQPQHF. The CDR3 nucleotides read TGTGCCAGCAGTCCTGACAGGGCGAGCAATCAGCCCCAGCATTTT.

The chain combines TRBV19 with TRBJ2-7; no definite D call. CDR1 is LNHDA, CDR2 SQIVND, per germline (reference sequence). The CDR3 has 15 residues. CDR3 in amino acids: CVTRWRPERHYEQYF. Here the CDR3 DNA reads TGTGTGACTCGTTGGCGCCCAGAAAGGCACTACGAGCAGTACTTC.

This clonotype was seen ten or more times. The chain joins TRBV2 to TRBJ2-5, with 7 bases that match TRBD1. CDR1 SNHLY and CDR2 FYNNEI come from the germline V gene. The length of the CDR3 is 12 residues. V was pared by 7 bases and J by 3 bases, with 2 bases of the junction left unmatched. The CDR3: CASNRGKETQYF. In DNA form, the CDR3 reads TGTGCCAGCAACAGGGGAAAAGAGACCCAGTACTTC. The whole variable domain, filled in from reference TRBV2 and TRBJ2-5, reads EPEVTQTPSHQVTQMGQEVILRCVPISNHLYFYWYRQILGQKVEFLVSFYNNEISEKSEIFDDQFSVERPDGSNFTLKIRSTKLEDSAMYFCASNRGKETQYFGPGTRLLVL.

Many counts were recorded for this clonotype. The V call is TRBV27, the J call TRBJ2-3, with 7 bases that match TRBD2. The germline V gene has CDR1 MNHEY and CDR2 SMNVEV (reference sequence). The CDR3 contains 14 residues. Unmatched junction bases numbered 8, after V lost 9 bases and J lost 2 bases. The CDR3 spells CARTGTTYTDTQYF. As DNA, the CDR3 is TGTGCCAGGACCGGGACTACCTACACAGATACGCAGTATTTT.

This chain uses TRBV6-4 with TRBJ2-1; 10 bases fit TRBD2. Germline V gives CDR1 MRHNA, CDR2 SNTAGT. The J segment lost 4 bases and the V segment lost 3 bases, leaving 0 bases of the junction unmatched. This CDR3 spans 14 amino acids. The CDR3 nucleotides read TGTGCCAGCAGTGAAGCGGGGGGGTACAATGAGCAGTTCTTC. The encoded protein is CASSEAGGYNEQFF.

Notes on this clonotype: A read error likely explains this, since a far larger clone differs by one base. The chain joins TRBV25-1 to TRBJ2-2; 10 nucleotides match TRBD2. This CDR3 is built from 16 residues. Germline CDR1 and CDR2: MGHDK and SYGVNS. After removal of 5 bases from V and 6 bases from J, the junction contained 9 bases not matched to a gene. The CDR3 DNA is TGTGCCAGCAGTCGGCGGGGGCTAGCGGGAGCCGGGGAGCTGTTTTTT. It is translated as CASSRRGLAGAGELFF.

This clonotype was counted a few times. A much larger clone differs by one base, so this may be a read error. This rearrangement joins TRBV14 to TRBJ2-7; 10 bases map to TRBD1. Trimming cost V 4 bases and J 3 bases; bases outside gene matches: 6. CDR3 length: 15 amino acids. The germline gives CDR1 SGHDN, CDR2 FVKESK. The CDR3 DNA is TGTGCCAGCAGCCCCCTGGGGACAGGGGTCTACGAGCAGTACTTC. Residues: CASSPLGTGVYEQYF. The full variable domain, completed using reference TRBV14 and TRBJ2-7, is EAGVTQFPSHSVIEKGQTVTLRCDPISGHDNLYWYRRVMGKEIKFLLHFVKESKQDESGMPNNRFLAERTGGTYSTLKVQPAELEDSGVYFCASSPLGTGVYEQYFGPGTRLTVT.

V is TRBV6-1 and J is TRBJ2-1; 7 nucleotides align to TRBD1. Germline loops: CDR1 MNHNS, CDR2 SASEGT. The CDR3 runs to 15 residues. V shed 2 bases and J 8 bases; nucleotides not matched to a gene: 9. CDR3 sequence reads: CASSEFTGESDEQFF. The CDR3 region has the DNA TGTGCCAGCAGTGAATTCACAGGGGAGAGCGATGAGCAGTTCTTC.